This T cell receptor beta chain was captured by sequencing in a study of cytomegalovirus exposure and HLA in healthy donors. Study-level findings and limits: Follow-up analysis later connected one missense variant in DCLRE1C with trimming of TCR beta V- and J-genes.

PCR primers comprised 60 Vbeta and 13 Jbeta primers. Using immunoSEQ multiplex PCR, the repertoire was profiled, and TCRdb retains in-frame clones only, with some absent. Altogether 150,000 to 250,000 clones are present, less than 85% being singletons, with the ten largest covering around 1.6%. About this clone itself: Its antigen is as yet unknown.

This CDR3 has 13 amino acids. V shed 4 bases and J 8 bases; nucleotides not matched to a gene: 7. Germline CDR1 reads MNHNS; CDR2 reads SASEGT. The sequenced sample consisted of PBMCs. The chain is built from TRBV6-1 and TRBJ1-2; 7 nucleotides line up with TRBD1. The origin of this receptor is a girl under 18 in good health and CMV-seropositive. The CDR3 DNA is TGTGCCAGCAGTGGACAGGGAACAGGGGGCTACACCTTC. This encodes CASSGQGTGGYTF.